This TCR beta chain is from a study of T cell responses to AZD1222 COVID-19 vaccine. Overall study: Both about-4-week and about-12-week second-dose recipients were combined. Notes on the study in general: Following two doses of AZD1222, Spike-specific TCR breadth and depth rose. The peak T cell response came first, and repertoires were sampled only after it. Vaccine-associated CD4 TCRs spanned spike, dominant at 160-218 and 743-854.

The ends were cut back, 0 bases at V and 0 bases at J, with 6 bases in the middle. Per germline, CDR1 SGDLS and CDR2 YYNGEE. This CDR3 region has 15 residues. This clone is a singleton in its sample. What it binds is not known. Produced via immunoSEQ multiplex PCR; TCRdb's table is partial and in-frame only. The data contain about 97,000 clones, roughly 91% of them singletons. This sequence joins TRBV9 and TRBJ1-4; D remains unclear. The sequencing here drew on peripheral blood, taken on day 0 of AZD1222 vaccination. The TCR comes from an adult in good health. CDR3 DNA: TGTGCCAGCAGCGTAGGGGGTGCAACTAATGAAAAACTGTTTTTT. It codes for CASSVGGATNEKLFF.